Shown below are 17 T cell receptor beta chains from a single sample sequenced in a study of T-cell memory formation after mild COVID-19. TCRdb reprocessed the 5' RACE reads with MiXCR, giving one entry per CDR3 protein. The sample contains over 250,000 distinct CDR3 sequences, 15% to 20% of which appear only once. The sequenced material came from PBMCs or a T cell subset sorted from them (not recorded which). These receptors all stem from a man aged 18 to 30 who had mild COVID-19 (a few samples of this study predate the infection). Cell type and time point are not known.

The rearrangement uses TRBV24-1 and TRBJ2-5, with 7 bases identical to TRBD2. Germline CDR1 reads KGHDR; CDR2 reads SFDVKD. CDR3 size: 12 residues. With 9 bases clipped from V and 4 bases from J, the junction kept 4 bases outside the gene matches. CDR3 loop: CATRDYRETQYF. The CDR3 DNA sequence: TGTGCCACCCGGGACTATCGAGAGACCCAGTACTTC.

The rearrangement joins TRBV28 to TRBJ1-2; 10 bases match TRBD1. The CDR3 is 13 amino acids. V lost 6 bases and J lost 8; bases outside the gene matches: 6. Germline V gene sequence: CDR1 MDHEN, CDR2 SYDVKM. CDR3 sequence: CASRYGDRGGYTF. Here the CDR3 DNA reads TGTGCCAGCAGATACGGGGACAGGGGCGGCTACACCTTC.

The rearrangement links TRBV5-1 to TRBJ2-3; D may match TRBD1 or TRBD2 (6 bases each). V gave up 0 bases and J gave up 2 bases, with 22 bases separating them. The germline gives CDR1 SGHRS, CDR2 YFSETQ. CDR3 length equals 19 residues. As DNA, the CDR3 is TGCGCCAGCAGCTTGGCCTTCACCCGGGGGCTAATTCTCACAGATACGCAGTATTTT. Protein: CASSLAFTRGLILTDTQYF.

This clonotype turned up a few times. The chain links TRBV11-2 to TRBJ2-2; D gene unclear. The CDR3 totals 17 residues. Looked up from germline, CDR1 is SGHAT and CDR2 is FQNNGV. The ends were cut back, 5 bases at V and 0 bases at J, with 16 bases in the middle. This CDR3 reads CASSHVMRGSNTGELFF. CDR3 coding DNA: TGTGCCAGCAGCCACGTCATGCGCGGCTCGAACACCGGGGAGCTGTTTTTT.

The rearrangement uses TRBV27 and TRBJ1-4; no firm D call. Germline lookup yields CDR1 MNHEY and CDR2 SMNVEV (reference sequence). The length of the CDR3 is 13 residues. Trimming removed 7 bases at V and 8 bases at J, with 14 bases between. CDR3: CASMRATEEKLFF. The CDR3 DNA sequence: TGTGCCAGCATGAGGGCCACCGAGGAAAAACTGTTTTTT.

The chain couples TRBV3-1 to TRBJ1-5, with a weak D call TRBD1 (6 bases). The CDR3 has 18 amino acids. CDR1 and CDR2 from the germline V gene are LGHDT and YNNKEL (reference sequence). Trimming left V 2 bases short and J 4 bases short, with 21 bases between. The CDR3 region is CASSQPRWAGVGNQPQHF. CDR3 DNA: TGTGCCAGCAGCCAACCCCGTTGGGCAGGGGTTGGAAATCAGCCCCAGCATTTT. The full variable domain, in which reference TRBV3-1 and TRBJ1-5 provide the parts outside the CDR3, is DTAVSQTPKYLVTQMGNDKSIKCEQNLGHDTMYWYKQDSKKFLKIMFSYNNKELIINETVPNRFSPKSPDKAHLNLHINSLELGDSAVYFCASSQPRWAGVGNQPQHFGDGTRLSIL.

This clonotype turned up a few times. The genes are TRBV6-5 and TRBJ1-6; 7 bases are shared with TRBD1. The CDR3 is 14 amino acids. The trim removed 0 bases at V and 13 bases at J, leaving 6 bases unmatched. Looked up from germline, CDR1 is MNHEY and CDR2 is SVGAGI. CDR3 sequence: CASSYSGQRMPLHF. The CDR3 region has the DNA TGTGCCAGCAGTTACTCGGGACAGCGTATGCCCCTCCACTTT.

This sequence joins TRBV7-9 and TRBJ1-1, with D possibly being TRBD1 (5 bases). Trimming cost V 5 bases and J 1 base, with 14 bases left between them. This CDR3 has 15 residues. Germline assignment: CDR1 SEHNR and CDR2 FQNEAQ (reference sequence). The CDR3 region is CASSNAGTGNTEAFF. In DNA form, the CDR3 reads TGTGCCAGCAGCAACGCTGGGACGGGGAACACTGAAGCTTTCTTT.

The sample holds a few counts of this clonotype. The V call is TRBV7-2, the J call TRBJ1-3; no clear D. CDR3 length: 16 amino acids. CDR1 and CDR2 (germline): SGHTA, FQGNSA. V dropped 5 bases and J dropped 0 bases, with 14 bases sitting between them. The CDR3 DNA sequence: TGTGCCAGCAGCCGGACGCGTCTGAGCTCTGGAAACACCATATATTTT. This sequence encodes CASSRTRLSSGNTIYF.

The chain employs TRBV29-1 and TRBJ1-2; D call uncertain. V lost 2 bases and J lost 2, with 9 bases in between. Germline V gene data show CDR1 as SQVTM and CDR2 as ANQGSEA. The CDR3 covers 13 residues. DNA of the CDR3: TGCAGCGTTGAATATCGGGGAAACTATGGCTACACCTTC. Its protein is CSVEYRGNYGYTF.

This clonotype was recorded a few times. V gene TRBV28 combines with J gene TRBJ2-5, with a weak D call TRBD2 (5 bases). CDR1 and CDR2 from the germline V gene are MDHEN and SYDVKM. This CDR3 has 15 amino acids. V gave up 7 bases and J gave up 5 bases, with 20 bases separating them. For the CDR3, the DNA is TGTGCCAGCATAGGTATAGGACTCGGGTGGGAGACCCAGTACTTC. Translating it yields CASIGIGLGWETQYF.

This clonotype turned up a few times. The gene calls are TRBV9 and TRBJ1-1; TRBD1 agrees at 10 bases. Germline CDR1 SGDLS, CDR2 YYNGEE. The CDR3 contains 14 residues. The ends lost 5 bases at V and 5 bases at J; junction bases unmatched: 6. CDR3 bases: TGTGCCAGCAGAGCGGGACAGGGGAGTACTGAAGCTTTCTTT. Translation: CASRAGQGSTEAFF. The full variable domain, with the rest looked up from reference TRBV9 and TRBJ1-1, is DSGVTQTPKHLITATGQRVTLRCSPRSGDLSVYWYQQSLDQGLQFLIQYYNGEERAKGNILERFSAQQFPDLHSELNLSSLELGDSALYFCASRAGQGSTEAFFGQGTRLTVV.

This rearrangement joins TRBV6-6 to TRBJ2-1, with D maybe TRBD2 (6 bases). CDR3 size: 14 residues. V was pared by 5 bases and J by 4 bases, with 12 bases between. The germline CDR1 and CDR2 sequences are MNHNY and SVGAGI (reference sequence). CDR3 sequence: CASSAREYYNEQFF. CDR3 DNA sequence: TGTGCCAGCAGTGCCCGGGAGTATTACAATGAGCAGTTCTTC.

This clonotype was picked up a small number of times. This chain connects TRBV27 to TRBJ1-6; 8 nucleotides align to TRBD1. Per the germline V gene, CDR1 is MNHEY and CDR2 is SMNVEV (reference sequence). The CDR3 loop spans 15 amino acids. Trimming removed 6 bases from V and 8 bases from J; junction bases left unmatched: 9. The chain's CDR3 is CASSPRQGTYSPLHF. The DNA of the CDR3 is TGTGCCAGCAGCCCCAGACAGGGGACCTATTCACCCCTCCACTTT.

The chain is built from TRBV24-1 and TRBJ2-1, with TRBD2 matching 11 bases. Germline V gene data show CDR1 as KGHDR and CDR2 as SFDVKD. The V and J ends lost 6 bases and 5 bases, in that order; junction bases with no gene match: 2. This CDR3 spans 14 amino acids. This CDR3 reads CATSIAGGDNEQFF. CDR3 nucleotide sequence: TGTGCCACCAGTATAGCGGGGGGGGACAATGAGCAGTTCTTC.

This clonotype was counted a few times. V gene TRBV7-9 combines with J gene TRBJ2-5; maybe TRBD1 (6 bases). Trimming took 8 bases from V and 2 from J, leaving 9 bases between them. The CDR3 extends over 12 amino acids. Germline CDR1 reads SEHNR; CDR2 reads FQNEAQ (reference sequence). CDR3 loop: CASGTGQETQYF. The CDR3 nucleotides are TGTGCCAGCGGTACAGGGCAAGAGACCCAGTACTTC.

The chain carries TRBV6-6 and TRBJ2-4; D not certain. This CDR3 has 12 amino acids. Germline CDR1 is MNHNY and CDR2 is SVGAGI (reference sequence). Trimming took off 0 bases at V and 7 bases at J, with 4 bases between the two ends. The CDR3 DNA is TGTGCCAGCAGTTACTCAGGGAACATTCAGTACTTC. It translates to CASSYSGNIQYF.